This TCR beta chain originates from a study of response to subunit inactivated influenza vaccine (dated by TCRdb to 2016 to 2018). As for the study more broadly: Deep quantitative T cell receptor repertoire profiling was used in the study to track responses to a trivalent subunit inactivated influenza vaccine. The study at large found these results: It was suggested by the authors that each seasonal influenza vaccination may recruit only a limited number of new T cells.

Library preparation used RT-PCR. The sequencer listed for this sample is Illumina HiSeq 2500. TCRdb reworked the public reads: Q25 trimming with fastp, MiXCR clone assembly, productive beta chains retained. Rows with a matching CDR3 protein are joined into one entry that keeps the most common DNA and genes. This sample lists around 750,000 distinct CDR3 sequences; around 20% were detected once. In total, the top ten clones hold roughly 10% of the sample. Per the germline V gene, MNHEY is the CDR1 and SVGAGI is the CDR2. Here V drops 0 bases and J drops 1 base, and the junction holds 5 bases not matched to any gene. Inclusive of the bounding cysteine and phenylalanine, the CDR3 is 18 residues long. Only CDR3 DNA remains: 54 bases, in frame from the first base. On this clonotype itself: Its antigen is currently not known. Per-base quality was not reported, and no clone a single base away is much larger than it.

The TCR was taken from a man in his fifties who received an inactivated influenza vaccine. Donor details come from another sample of the same person, matched by shared clones. Recombination linked TRBV6-5 to TRBJ2-6, with 8 central nucleotides matching TRBD1. The source material was PBMCs from blood, sampled around 5 days after vaccination. Read as DNA, the sequence is TGTGCCAGCAGTTACTCTAGGCAGGGGGCTTCTGGGGCCAACGTCCTGACTTTC. Its translation reads: CASSYSRQGASGANVLTF.